This T cell receptor (beta chain) emerged from a study of T cell clonality in common variable immunodeficiency. Regarding the study as a whole: The cause of increased CVID clonality remains unclear without subpopulation sequencing. Shared TCRbeta clones were fewer between CVID subjects than controls. Compared with healthy controls, CVID subjects showed increased TCRbeta clonality, mostly in about a third.

Each donor provided roughly 5 to 8 ml of heparinized whole blood. This clone was seen ten or more times. Its antigen is not identified. From the germline J gene comes the end of the CDR3, since the read stops 3 residues before it. There are 13 residues in the CDR3. Germline values: CDR1 SEHNR, CDR2 FQNEAQ (reference sequence). Trimming removed 2 bases from V and 5 bases from J, with 9 bases in between. Assay: immunoSEQ multiplex PCR; the TCRdb copy retains only in-frame clones and omits some. This sample comprises around 57,000 clones, none seen once only. This receptor was obtained from a person aged 18 to 75 in good health. The sequenced material came from peripheral blood mononuclear cells. The chain couples TRBV7-9 to TRBJ2-5; D is uncertain. The CDR3 sequence is CASSLRSGETQYF. CDR3 bases read: TGTGCCAGCAGCTTACGGTCCGGGGAGACC.